There are many counts of the clone carrying this T cell receptor (beta chain). The target antigen is unknown. Germline V gene lookup returns CDR1 DFQATT and CDR2 SNEGSKA (reference sequence). Between the trimmed V and J ends, which lost 6 bases and 7 bases, there was a span of 16 bases. The CDR3 has 13 amino acids. These data are taken from a study of Graves' ophthalmopathy and Graves' hyperthyroidism. Study results and caveats: Blood was where most expanded thyroid clonotypes above 0.001 frequency also turned up.

Other autoimmune diseases, uncontrolled infections, pregnancy or lactation excluded patients from enrollment. Diagnosis relied on clinical symptoms, serum thyroxine, TRAb, thyroid ultrasound and orbital computed tomography. Amplification of the TCR beta CDR3 regions used RNA transcripts (as template). A first-round RT-PCR used HTBI primers, followed by a second-round multiplex PCR. TCRdb analysed the multiplex PCR reads with MiXCR anew, one entry per CDR3 protein. The sample consists of approximately 460,000 distinct CDR3 sequences, about an eighth of them appearing once. The sequence derives from a woman aged 25 to 45 with Graves' ophthalmopathy. The sequencing sample was made of blood. This chain links TRBV20-1 with TRBJ1-5, with D possibly being TRBD1 (6 bases). The CDR3 nucleotides are TGCAGTGCGAGGACAGCGGAGTCCCAGCCCCAGCATTTT. Its translation is CSARTAESQPQHF.